This T cell receptor (beta chain) was captured by sequencing in a study of cytomegalovirus exposure and HLA in healthy donors. General study findings and limits: Among the sequence variants, a highly shared cluster was likely an artifact of sequencing. Analysis was carried out at a later point, and it linked a missense DCLRE1C variant to TCR beta V- and J-gene trimming.

Donors consisted of healthy bone marrow donors. A word on this clone: The antigen is undetermined.

Use of 60 Vbeta and 13 Jbeta primers characterized the PCR. Method: immunoSEQ multiplex PCR; TCRdb's copy keeps in-frame clones and lacks some. The table includes over 150,000 clones, 70% to 85% detected once. This CDR3 comprises 13 residues. The V and J ends lost 5 bases and 6 bases, in that order; junction bases with no gene match: 4. The germline V gene has CDR1 GTSNPN and CDR2 SVGIG (reference sequence). The rearrangement joins TRBV30 to TRBJ1-2; TRBD1 matches 12 bases. This receptor was obtained from a man aged 25-40 years in good health and CMV-seronegative. Sequencing input: PBMCs. CDR3 bases: TGTGCCTGGGCCGGGACAGGGGGCGATGGCTACACCTTC. Residues: CAWAGTGGDGYTF.